What follows are 32 T cell receptor beta chains derived from one specimen sequenced in a study of shared T cell receptors in the human thymus. The method was immunoSEQ multiplex PCR; TCRdb's version includes in-frame clones alone and lacks a portion of them. The sample lists some 700,000 clones, around 89% occurring once. The same data also contributed to another study, on human thymus T cells.

The sequencing input was thymocytes. These receptors all come from a boy younger than two with a congenital heart defect.

This rearrangement joins TRBV4-1 to TRBJ1-1; D is uncertain. V shed 1 base and J shed 0 bases, with 9 bases lying between them. CDR1 MGHRA and CDR2 YSYEKL come from the germline V gene. CDR3 length equals 15 residues. CDR3: CASSQGGALNTEAFF. The CDR3 nucleotides are TGCGCCAGCAGCCAAGGCGGAGCGTTGAACACTGAAGCTTTCTTT.

V is TRBV18 and J is TRBJ2-3; 13 bases are shared with TRBD2. Germline loops: CDR1 KGHSH, CDR2 LQKENI. J lost 3 bases, V lost 4 bases, and 7 bases had no gene match. There are 17 residues in the CDR3. The DNA of the CDR3 is TGTGCCAGCTCACACCCGAAGACTAGCGGGAGGACAGATACGCAGTATTTT. Protein: CASSHPKTSGRTDTQYF.

This clone has just one count. The chain employs TRBV7-2 and TRBJ1-1; the D gene is possibly TRBD1 (6 bases). V lost 5 bases and J 0 bases, leaving 13 bases between the germline ends. This CDR3 comprises 15 residues. Per germline, CDR1 SGHTA and CDR2 FQGNSA. The CDR3 loop reads CASSPQGNMNTEAFF. The CDR3 coding sequence is TGTGCCAGCAGCCCACAGGGCAACATGAACACTGAAGCTTTCTTT.

J is TRBJ1-2 and V is TRBV5-4; TRBD1 matches 10 bases. V shed 0 bases, J shed 8 bases, and the junction held 7 bases outside the gene matches. Germline V gene lookup returns CDR1 SGHNT and CDR2 YYREEE (reference sequence). The CDR3 is 15 amino acids. The CDR3 loop is CASSLDGTGVRGYTF. The CDR3 DNA follows: TGTGCCAGCAGCTTGGACGGGACAGGGGTGAGGGGCTACACCTTC.

A note on this clone: The sample contains more than one DNA sequence encoding this CDR3. This chain uses TRBV20-1 with TRBJ2-1; D is unresolved. This CDR3 has 11 amino acids. The V gene's germline CDR1 is DFQATT and CDR2 SNEGSKA (reference sequence). Trimming took off 6 bases at V and 0 bases at J, with 3 bases between the two ends. The CDR3, as DNA: TGCAGTGCCCGCTCCTACAATGAGCAGTTCTTC. Translating it yields CSARSYNEQFF.

DNA for the CDR3: TGTGCCAGCACCCGAACGTCCCCAACCGGGACAGAGGGGGGCTATGGCTACACCTTC. The encoded protein is CASTRTSPTGTEGGYGYTF. The chain carries TRBV7-2 and TRBJ1-2; 7 positions agree with TRBD1. The CDR3 is 19 residues long. CDR1 and CDR2 (germline): SGHTA, FQGNSA. With V trimmed by 7 bases and J by 4 bases, 24 bases remained unmatched.

The J gene is TRBJ2-3, the V gene TRBV27; 11 bases map to TRBD2. Germline CDR1 reads MNHEY; CDR2 reads SMNVEV (reference sequence). The junction had 10 bases not matched to a gene; V was cut back by 0 bases and J by 5 bases. The CDR3 consists of 18 residues. In nucleotides, the CDR3 is TGTGCCAGCAGTTTATCGCTCCCTAGCGGGAGGATATTAGATACGCAGTATTTT. This gives the protein CASSLSLPSGRILDTQYF.

V gene TRBV11-2 combines with J gene TRBJ2-5; D gene ambiguous. CDR3 length: 13 amino acids. CDR1 is SGHAT, CDR2 FQNNGV, per germline. The ends were cut back, 4 bases at V and 2 bases at J, with 8 bases in the middle. CDR3 protein: CASSSDWQETQYF. The CDR3 DNA follows: TGTGCCAGCAGCTCCGACTGGCAAGAGACCCAGTACTTC.

The genes are TRBV6-5 and TRBJ1-1; 9 bases map to TRBD1. Germline V CDR1 and CDR2: MNHEY, SVGAGI. V lost 5 bases, J lost 3 bases, and 7 bases stayed unmatched. The CDR3 is 15 amino acids. CDR3 in amino acids: CASSALQGAYTEAFF. The CDR3 DNA is TGTGCCAGCAGTGCGTTACAGGGGGCGTACACTGAAGCTTTCTTT.

V usage is TRBV5-4 and J usage is TRBJ2-3, with TRBD1 matching 7 bases. Trimming cost V 2 bases and J 6 bases; bases outside gene matches: 9. The CDR3 length is 15 residues. Germline V gene data show CDR1 as SGHNT and CDR2 as YYREEE (reference sequence). Here the CDR3 DNA reads TGTGCCAGCAGCTTCCGGGACAGCCCGGCGGATACGCAGTATTTT. Translated: CASSFRDSPADTQYF.

This sequence joins TRBV11-2 and TRBJ2-7, with TRBD1 matching 7 bases. The germline CDR1 and CDR2 sequences are SGHAT and FQNNGV. The CDR3 has 15 amino acids. The J segment lost 3 bases and the V segment lost 2 bases, leaving 7 bases of the junction unmatched. The CDR3 is CASSLIGTDLYEQYF. The CDR3 region has the DNA TGTGCCAGCAGCTTAATCGGGACAGATCTCTACGAGCAGTACTTC.

The rearrangement links TRBV2 to TRBJ1-2; 8 bases are shared with TRBD1. The trim removed 2 bases at V and 8 bases at J, leaving 10 bases unmatched. Per germline, CDR1 SNHLY and CDR2 FYNNEI. The CDR3 consists of 15 residues. The CDR3 is CASSEQGQDISGYTF. CDR3 sequence (DNA): TGTGCCAGCAGTGAACAGGGACAGGACATTTCCGGCTACACCTTC.

The chain has TRBV10-3 and TRBJ1-1, with D perhaps TRBD1 (5 bases). The V gene lost 4 bases and the J gene lost 6 bases, with 12 bases spanning the gap. There are 13 residues in the CDR3. Germline CDR1 ENHRY, CDR2 SYGVKD. CDR3 sequence: CAISAHRTAEAFF. The CDR3 nucleotides read TGTGCCATCAGTGCCCACAGGACCGCTGAAGCTTTCTTT.

CDR3 coding DNA: TGTGCCAGCAGTGAGAGCACTGGGCTAGCATACTACAATGAGCAGTTCTTC. This codes for CASSESTGLAYYNEQFF. V and J are TRBV2 and TRBJ2-1, with D maybe TRBD2 (5 bases). The CDR3 consists of 17 residues. Trimming shortened V by 3 bases and J by 3 bases, and 18 bases separated the two germline ends. Germline-derived CDR1 and CDR2 are SNHLY and FYNNEI.

This clone occurred once. This chain links TRBV28 with TRBJ2-3; D perhaps matches TRBD2 (5 bases). The CDR3 contains 16 residues. The germline V and J ends were trimmed by 5 bases and 1 base, with 16 bases remaining between them. Germline V gives CDR1 MDHEN, CDR2 SYDVKM. For the CDR3, the DNA is TGTGCCAGCAGTCCCACACAGAGGGTCTGCACAGATACGCAGTATTTT. Translated: CASSPTQRVCTDTQYF.

The chain couples TRBV28 to TRBJ2-7; D call uncertain. The germline CDR1 and CDR2 sequences are MDHEN and SYDVKM. The length of the CDR3 is 13 residues. With 4 bases removed from V and 11 bases from J, the gap between germline ends came to 18 bases. This CDR3 is CASSSGQQDIEYF. In DNA form, the CDR3 reads TGTGCCAGCAGTTCTGGGCAGCAGGATATCGAGTACTTC.

The chain has TRBV7-9 and TRBJ2-7; 8 bases align to TRBD2. The germline V gene has CDR1 SEHNR and CDR2 FQNEAQ (reference sequence). CDR3 length: 13 amino acids. After removal of 8 bases from V and 3 bases from J, the junction contained 6 bases not matched to a gene. As DNA, the CDR3 is TGTGCCAGCGGGGGACTAGTAAGCTACGAGCAGTACTTC. This translates into CASGGLVSYEQYF.

This chain uses TRBV19 with TRBJ2-3; 7 positions agree with TRBD1. With 5 bases clipped from V and 1 base from J, the junction kept 6 bases outside the gene matches. The CDR3 sequence is 15 residues long. The germline CDR1 and CDR2 sequences are LNHDA and SQIVND (reference sequence). In nucleotides, the CDR3 is TGTGCCAGTAGTCCAACAGGGGACGGCACAGATACGCAGTATTTT. It yields the protein CASSPTGDGTDTQYF.

The chain combines TRBV11-2 with TRBJ1-3, with D unclear. V was shortened by 5 bases and J by 3 bases, with 14 bases between the two germline ends. CDR3 size: 15 residues. Germline V lookup: CDR1 SGHAT, CDR2 FQNNGV. The CDR3 reads CASSVGEGGGNTIYF. CDR3 sequence (DNA): TGTGCCAGCAGCGTCGGCGAGGGAGGTGGAAACACCATATATTTT.

CDR3: CASSSPGSGRYNEQFF. CDR3 sequence (DNA): TGTGCCAGCAGCTCCCCAGGAAGCGGCCGGTACAATGAGCAGTTCTTC. The chain uses TRBV11-2 and TRBJ2-1, with D possibly matching TRBD2 (5 bases). The germline CDR1 and CDR2 sequences are SGHAT and FQNNGV. Trimming shortened V by 4 bases and J by 4 bases, and 17 bases separated the two germline ends. The CDR3 runs 16 residues. The entire variable domain, with the rest obtained from reference TRBV11-2 and TRBJ2-1, is as follows: EAGVAQSPRYKIIEKRQSVAFWCNPISGHATLYWYQQILGQGPKLLIQFQNNGVVDDSQLPKDRFSAERLKGVDSTLKIQPAKLEDSAVYLCASSSPGSGRYNEQFFGPGTRLTVL.

The rearrangement links TRBV7-6 to TRBJ2-1; 13 nucleotides align to TRBD2. The germline gives CDR1 SGHVS, CDR2 FNYEAQ. V dropped 4 bases and J dropped 5; count of bases not matched to a gene: 2. This CDR3 region has 15 residues. CDR3 residues: CASSSGTSGNNEQFF. The CDR3 DNA reads as TGTGCCAGCAGCTCCGGGACTAGCGGGAACAATGAGCAGTTCTTC.

The rearrangement joins TRBV19 to TRBJ2-7, with 9 nucleotides matching TRBD1. V dropped 10 bases and J dropped 0; count of bases not matched to a gene: 4. This CDR3 comprises 13 residues. The germline V gene has CDR1 LNHDA and CDR2 SQIVND (reference sequence). In DNA, the CDR3 is TGTGCCACACGACAGGGGGTCTCCTACGAGCAGTACTTC. Amino acids: CATRQGVSYEQYF.

The chain recombines TRBV25-1 with TRBJ2-5, with D possibly matching TRBD2 (6 bases). The J call may be incorrect, as the DNA end agrees better with TRBJ2-7. Germline V gene data show CDR1 as MGHDK and CDR2 as SYGVNS. This CDR3 is 14 amino acids long. CDR3 sequence: CASSAGTSAGEQYF. CDR3 DNA: TGTGCCAGCAGTGCCGGGACGTCAGCGGGCGAGCAGTACTTC.

The gene calls are TRBV5-1 and TRBJ1-4, with TRBD1 identical over 12 bases. The CDR3 runs 16 residues. CDR1 is SGHRS, CDR2 YFSETQ, per germline. The J segment lost 7 bases and the V segment lost 0 bases, leaving 4 bases of the junction unmatched. CDR3 nucleotide sequence: TGCGCCAGCAGCTTGGGGGACAGGGGGCGCGGTGAAAAACTGTTTTTT. It specifies CASSLGDRGRGEKLFF.

The chain employs TRBV6-6 and TRBJ1-2; D possibly corresponds to TRBD1 (6 bases). Per germline, CDR1 MNHNY and CDR2 SVGAGI (reference sequence). The CDR3 consists of 14 residues. Between the trimmed V and J ends, which lost 5 bases and 6 bases, there was a span of 16 bases. This chain's CDR3 is CASSRHRADNGYTF. As DNA, the CDR3 is TGTGCCAGCAGTCGACACAGGGCTGATAATGGCTACACCTTC.

This clone turned up a few times. This sequence joins TRBV4-1 and TRBJ2-1; D is possibly TRBD2 (6 bases). Germline CDR1 and CDR2: MGHRA and YSYEKL. Between the trimmed V and J ends, which lost 0 bases and 2 bases, there was a span of 23 bases. This CDR3 spans 20 amino acids. The DNA for the CDR3 is TGCGCCAGCAGCCAAGACCGCAGGGCGCCCTTGGGGGGACCCTACAATGAGCAGTTCTTC. This translates into CASSQDRRAPLGGPYNEQFF.

This chain links TRBV4-3 with TRBJ2-1; TRBD2 aligns across 13 bases. This CDR3 region has 20 residues. V lost 1 base, J lost 0 bases, and 9 bases stayed unmatched. Looked up from germline, CDR1 is LGHNA and CDR2 is YSLEER. CDR3 DNA sequence: TGCGCCAGCAGCCAAGCCCAAGGACTAGCGGGAGTCCCCTCCTACAATGAGCAGTTCTTC. The encoded protein is CASSQAQGLAGVPSYNEQFF.

V is TRBV6-1 and J is TRBJ2-7; no clear D. The ends were cut back, 4 bases at V and 0 bases at J, with 13 bases in the middle. The germline V gene encodes CDR1 MNHNS and CDR2 SASEGT. The CDR3 is made up of 15 amino acids. The CDR3 reads CASSGPWRGSYEQYF. Written as DNA, the CDR3 is TGTGCCAGCAGTGGCCCCTGGAGAGGCTCCTACGAGCAGTACTTC.

The chain couples TRBV5-1 to TRBJ2-1; 12 nucleotides match TRBD2. Germline trimming cut 5 bases from V and 3 bases from J; bases unmatched to any gene: 6. Germline V gene lookup returns CDR1 SGHRS and CDR2 YFSETQ. The CDR3 spans 16 residues. The CDR3 is CASSATSGRIYNEQFF. CDR3 nucleotide sequence: TGCGCCAGCAGTGCAACTAGCGGGAGGATCTACAATGAGCAGTTCTTC. Full variable domain (outside the CDR3, taken from reference TRBV5-1 and TRBJ2-1): KAGVTQTPRYLIKTRGQQVTLSCSPISGHRSVSWYQQTPGQGLQFLFEYFSETQRNKGNFPGRFSGRQFSNSRSEMNVSTLELGDSALYLCASSATSGRIYNEQFFGPGTRLTVL.

The chain uses TRBV4-2 and TRBJ2-2; 10 bases line up with TRBD2. Per the germline V gene, CDR1 is LGHNA and CDR2 is YNFKEQ. J gave up 6 bases and V 0 bases, and 7 bases lay outside the gene matches. The CDR3 runs to 17 residues. The CDR3 reads CASSQDPSGRVAGELFF. The CDR3 DNA reads as TGTGCCAGCAGCCAAGATCCCAGCGGGAGGGTCGCCGGGGAGCTGTTTTTT.

Written as DNA, the CDR3 is TGTGCCAGCAGCTCTGAGCTGCCTACGCAGTACTTC. This sequence encodes CASSSELPTQYF. This rearrangement joins TRBV11-2 to TRBJ2-7; D is ambiguous. Germline assignment: CDR1 SGHAT and CDR2 FQNNGV. V was shortened by 4 bases and J by 9 bases, with 13 bases between the two germline ends. This CDR3 has 12 amino acids.

This rearrangement joins TRBV5-1 to TRBJ2-7; maybe TRBD1 (6 bases). CDR3 length: 15 residues. The ends were cut back, 2 bases at V and 2 bases at J, with 14 bases in the middle. Germline-derived CDR1 and CDR2 are SGHRS and YFSETQ. The CDR3 DNA follows: TGCGCCAGCAGCTTCGATAACCAGGGGCCCTACGAGCAGTACTTC. This translates into CASSFDNQGPYEQYF.